The TCR beta chain described here comes from a study of T cell responses to AZD1222 COVID-19 vaccine. Study conclusions and caveats: Only a handful of individuals given AZD1222 were seropositive at baseline.

TCRdb keeps only in-frame clones here, not all; method: immunoSEQ multiplex PCR. Of about 98,000 clones listed, 88% were seen once; the top ten hold approximately 5.5%. Remarks on this clone: Its antigen remains unidentified.

This sequence originates from an adult in good health. The specimen was peripheral blood, collected on day 0 of AZD1222 vaccination.

CDR3 sequence reads: CASSLGAGEAGYTF. The CDR3 nucleotides read TGTGCCAGCAGCTTGGGGGCAGGTGAAGCTGGCTACACCTTC. The chain joins TRBV7-9 to TRBJ1-2; the D gene is possibly TRBD1 (6 bases). The V end was cut by 3 bases, the J end by 7 bases, with 15 bases between. The V gene's germline CDR1 is SEHNR and CDR2 FQNEAQ (reference sequence). The CDR3 loop spans 14 amino acids.